This TCR beta chain was observed in a study of shared clonotypes between healthy human individuals. At the level of the study: For every donor, three CD4 naive, three CD4 memory, two CD8 naive and one CD8 memory plates were used.

The naive CD8 fraction comprised CD45RO-negative cells positively selected for CCR7 and excluded terminally differentiated effector memory CD45RA+ cells. The authors' processing: Owing to the provision of junction-only sequences devoid of quality scores by immunoSEQ, filtering differed. Repertoires were generated with immunoSEQ multiplex PCR, while TCRdb's copy carries only in-frame clones and drops some. That table is the source of V, J and clone size, and D and trimming were worked out from the DNA. Of 1.5 million to 2.5 million clones in the sample, roughly 95% are singletons; the top ten hold 1.2%. Note on this clone: Its target is unknown.

The V gene's germline CDR1 is LNHDA and CDR2 SQIVND (reference sequence). This CDR3 has 13 amino acids. V lost 10 bases, J lost 2 bases, and 4 bases stayed unmatched. Findings of the study overall: Only blood was sampled, and tissue TCR repertoires likely differ from blood ones.

The sequencing input was naive CD8+ T cells sorted from blood. The rearrangement uses TRBV19 and TRBJ2-2, with 7 bases aligning to TRBD2. The TCR was taken from a man aged 18 to 30 in good health. CDR3 coding DNA: TGTGCCACTGGGGGGGTAAACACCGGGGAGCTGTTTTTT. This encodes CATGGVNTGELFF.